Following are 23 T cell receptor beta chains from one sample sequenced in a study of low-dose radiotherapy and immunotherapy resistance in tumors. Priming of first-strand cDNA relied on TRAV- and TRBV-specific primers (covering alpha and beta chains). TCR amplification ran 20 PCR cycles using constant-region and V-primer adapter primers. In TCRdb, the reads were re-called with MiXCR into one record per CDR3 protein. The table has about 84,000 distinct CDR3 sequences, around 17% seen once. Described time point: after trial treatment. Sample treatment: LDRT plus nivolumab, ipilimumab, low-dose cyclophosphamide and aspirin (RACIN trial). The sequenced sample was PBMCs, obtained after low-dose radiotherapy plus immunotherapy. Receptor source: a male donor with prostate cancer.

This chain uses TRBV30 with TRBJ2-7; D may correspond to TRBD1 or TRBD2 (5 bases each). The CDR3 runs 15 residues. Germline-derived CDR1 and CDR2 are GTSNPN and SVGIG (reference sequence). V lost 3 bases to trimming and J lost 3 bases, with 18 bases between them. CDR3 in amino acids: CAWSHLRDGCYEQYF. In DNA, the CDR3 is TGTGCCTGGAGCCACCTCCGGGACGGGTGCTACGAGCAGTACTTC.

In its sample, this clonotype ranks as medium-sized. The chain joins TRBV5-6 to TRBJ2-1, with TRBD1 matching over 8 bases. V was pared by 0 bases and J by 7 bases, with 6 bases of the junction left unmatched. From germline, CDR1 is SGHDT and CDR2 YYEEEE. CDR3 length equals 15 residues. The CDR3 DNA is TGTGCCAGCAGCTTGGGGCAGGGGGCTCGGAATGAGCAGTTCTTC. Protein product: CASSLGQGARNEQFF.

This clonotype was observed at least ten times. The chain uses TRBV20-1 and TRBJ2-1; TRBD2 is a possible D gene (5 bases). The germline V gene has CDR1 DFQATT and CDR2 SNEGSKA (reference sequence). The CDR3 sequence is 13 residues long. The V gene lost 3 bases and the J gene lost 2 bases, with 8 bases spanning the gap. In nucleotides, the CDR3 is TGCAGTGCTAGCGGGAATACCTACAATGAGCAGTTCTTC. Its protein product is CSASGNTYNEQFF.

This clonotype was observed at least ten times. The rearrangement uses TRBV20-1 and TRBJ2-7, with TRBD1 matching over 11 bases. The CDR3 sequence is 16 residues long. Germline-derived CDR1 and CDR2 are DFQATT and SNEGSKA (reference sequence). J gave up 3 bases and V 4 bases, and 11 bases lay outside the gene matches. Here the CDR3 reads CSANHRDRGFLYEQYF. Here the CDR3 DNA reads TGCAGTGCTAACCACCGGGACAGGGGGTTCCTCTACGAGCAGTACTTC.

Turning to this clonotype: A far larger clone differs by one base, so this is likely a read error. The chain carries TRBV6-5 and TRBJ1-5, with D perhaps matching TRBD1 (5 bases). The CDR3 totals 16 residues. Germline CDR1 and CDR2: MNHEY and SVGAGI. CDR3 sequence reads: CARSYQARGGNQPQHF. In DNA form, the CDR3 reads TGTGCCAGGAGTTACCAGGCGAGGGGCGGCAATCAGCCCCAGCATTTT.

This clonotype was counted ten times or more. CDR3 nucleotides: TGTGCCAGCAGCTTGCATCGGGCGGGAGGTCTTCCGAAAGAGACCCAGTACTTC. Amino acids: CASSLHRAGGLPKETQYF. The chain carries TRBV7-8 and TRBJ2-5; 8 nucleotides line up with TRBD2. The CDR3 covers 18 residues. The J segment lost 3 bases and the V segment lost 3 bases, leaving 15 bases of the junction unmatched. Germline V gene data show CDR1 as SGHVS and CDR2 as FQNEAQ. Variable domain in full (rest from reference TRBV7-8 and TRBJ2-5): GAGVSQSPRYKVAKRGQDVALRCDPISGHVSLFWYQQALGQGPEFLTYFQNEAQLDKSGLPSDRFFAERPEGSVSTLKIQRTQQEDSAVYLCASSLHRAGGLPKETQYFGPGTRLLVL.

Ten or more counts support this clonotype. The J gene is TRBJ2-3, the V gene TRBV28; D uncertain. Germline assignment: CDR1 MDHEN and CDR2 SYDVKM. CDR3 length equals 14 residues. Trimming stripped 8 bases from V and 4 bases from J, with 16 bases between. Here the CDR3 DNA reads TGTGCCAGCCTTAGAGCCACCTTTGCAGATACGCAGTATTTT. It yields the protein CASLRATFADTQYF.

This clonotype was seen repeatedly, ten times or more. The rearrangement links TRBV7-9 to TRBJ2-7; 11 nucleotides agree with TRBD1. The CDR3 covers 16 residues. V lost 3 bases, J lost 4 bases, and 8 bases stayed unmatched. Germline values: CDR1 SEHNR, CDR2 FQNEAQ (reference sequence). CDR3 protein: CASSFWTGGAIYEQYF. DNA of the CDR3: TGTGCCAGCAGCTTTTGGACAGGGGGCGCGATTTACGAGCAGTACTTC.

This clonotype showed up many times. The rearrangement links TRBV4-3 to TRBJ1-1, with a weak D call TRBD1 (6 bases). This CDR3 contains 14 residues. Trimming took 4 bases from V and 0 from J, leaving 9 bases between them. Germline CDR1 is LGHNA and CDR2 is YSLEER. The CDR3 spells CASSLQGLNTEAFF. DNA of the CDR3: TGCGCCAGCAGCCTACAGGGATTGAACACTGAAGCTTTCTTT.

This clonotype has at least ten counts. The CDR3 spells CASRGTGSSGANVLTF. CDR3 sequence (DNA): TGTGCCAGCAGAGGGACAGGGAGCTCTGGGGCCAACGTCCTGACTTTC. The chain combines TRBV12-3 or TRBV12-4 with TRBJ2-6; 9 bases line up with TRBD1. Trimming took 6 bases from V and 0 from J; bases not matched to a gene: 3. This CDR3 contains 16 residues.

Of note for this clonotype: A far larger clone is one nucleotide away, so this likely arose from a read error. The chain links TRBV6-1 to TRBJ2-1; 10 bases map to TRBD2. The J segment lost 10 bases and the V segment lost 5 bases, leaving 20 bases of the junction unmatched. CDR1 MNHNS and CDR2 SASEGT come from the germline V gene. The CDR3 is 18 amino acids. The CDR3: CASSYARRVAGGSYEQFF. CDR3 sequence (DNA): TGTGCCAGCAGTTACGCCCGCAGGGTAGCGGGGGGCTCCTACGAGCAGTTCTTC.

This clonotype appeared many times. The rearrangement joins TRBV30 to TRBJ1-4; D is unresolved. Germline V gene data show CDR1 as GTSNPN and CDR2 as SVGIG (reference sequence). This CDR3 has 12 amino acids. V was cut by 3 bases and J by 4 bases, with 6 bases left in between. The CDR3 DNA sequence: TGTGCCTGGAGCAGGCATAATGAAAAACTGTTTTTT. This sequence encodes CAWSRHNEKLFF.

This clonotype appeared many times. The chain joins TRBV4-3 to TRBJ1-1; D remains unclear. Germline loops: CDR1 LGHNA, CDR2 YSLEER. The V and J ends lost 6 bases and 5 bases respectively, with 16 bases between them. The CDR3 contains 14 residues. Here the CDR3 DNA reads TGCGCCAGCAGTCCGAGGCAGGCGGTTACTGAAGCTTTCTTT. This encodes CASSPRQAVTEAFF.

This clonotype was detected many times. CDR3 protein: CASSSEASTVPTQYF. DNA for the CDR3: TGTGCCAGCAGTTCGGAGGCTTCTACCGTGCCGACCCAGTACTTC. The rearrangement uses TRBV27 and TRBJ2-5, with TRBD2 as a possible D gene (5 bases). Per germline, CDR1 MNHEY and CDR2 SMNVEV (reference sequence). Trimming shortened V by 4 bases and J by 7 bases, and 19 bases separated the two germline ends. There are 15 residues in the CDR3.

A note on this clonotype: A far larger clone is off by one base, so a read error is likely. The chain joins TRBV1 to TRBJ1-1; the listed D gene, TRBD1, was not tested against the DNA. TRBV1 is tagged as a pseudogene. CDR3 length: 15 residues. The CDR3 sequence: CASSQSFRGVTEAFF. The CDR3 nucleotides read TGCGCCAGCAGCCAATCGTTCAGGGGAGTCACTGAAGCTTTCTTT.

This clonotype was seen at least ten times. The genes are TRBV5-6 and TRBJ2-5; no reliable D call. Trimming removed 4 bases at V and 1 base at J, with 11 bases between. The length of the CDR3 is 14 residues. The germline CDR1 and CDR2 sequences are SGHDT and YYEEEE. The CDR3 here is CASSADVLQETQYF. CDR3 bases: TGTGCCAGCAGCGCGGACGTTCTCCAAGAGACCCAGTACTTC. Based on the CDR3 plus reference TRBV5-6 and TRBJ2-5, the full variable domain is DAGVTQSPTHLIKTRGQQVTLRCSPKSGHDTVSWYQQALGQGPQFIFQYYEEEERQRGNFPDRFSGHQFPNYSSELNVNALLLGDSALYLCASSADVLQETQYFGPGTRLLVL.

This clonotype was seen at least ten times. The chain is built from TRBV11-1 and TRBJ2-1, with unresolved D. CDR3 length equals 13 residues. The V gene's germline CDR1 is SGHAT and CDR2 FQDESV (reference sequence). The germline V and J ends were trimmed by 2 bases and 6 bases, with 8 bases remaining between them. The CDR3 region is CASSLPPANEQFF. The CDR3 DNA reads TGTGCCAGCAGCTTACCCCCCGCCAATGAGCAGTTCTTC.

Details on this clonotype: This sequence is one base from a far larger clone and is likely a read error. The conserved closing phenylalanine or tryptophan is absent in this CDR3, likely reflecting a read error. The chain recombines TRBV13 with TRBJ2-3, with TRBD2 matching 10 bases. Germline CDR1 and CDR2: PRHDT and FYEKMQ (reference sequence). The V gene end was trimmed by 0 bases and the J gene end by 7 bases; junction bases not matched to a gene: 7. This CDR3 comprises 16 residues. CDR3 coding DNA: TGTGCCAGCAGCTTAGGTCTCGGACTAGCGGCTCATACGCAGTATTTA. Its protein is CASSLGLGLAAHTQYL.

The genes are TRBV5-5 and TRBJ2-3; 12 bases fit TRBD2. The germline V gene has CDR1 SGHKS and CDR2 YYEKEE (reference sequence). The junction had 6 bases not matched to a gene; V was cut back by 5 bases and J by 5 bases. There are 15 residues in the CDR3. Written as DNA, the CDR3 is TGTGCCAGCAGGCAGACTAGCGGGAGTTTAGATACGCAGTATTTT. Translation: CASRQTSGSLDTQYF.

This clonotype was counted at least ten times. The rearrangement joins TRBV6-6 to TRBJ2-5; 8 bases are a match to TRBD2. The germline CDR1 and CDR2 sequences are MNHNY and SVGAGI (reference sequence). The length of the CDR3 is 14 residues. Trimming at V came to 7 bases and at J to 6 bases, leaving 10 bases not matched to a gene. The CDR3 loop is CASTRSSGIQTQYF. The CDR3 nucleotides are TGTGCCAGCACCCGGAGTAGCGGGATACAGACCCAGTACTTC.

At least ten counts were recorded for this clonotype. The chain links TRBV4-3 to TRBJ2-1; possible D gene TRBD2, 5 bases. The CDR3 is made up of 13 amino acids. Trimming shortened V by 0 bases and J by 15 bases, and 15 bases separated the two germline ends. From germline, CDR1 is LGHNA and CDR2 YSLEER. Here the CDR3 DNA reads TGCGCCAGCAGCCAAGATCGGGGTAATGTTCTGTTCTTC. Translating it yields CASSQDRGNVLFF.

This clonotype was counted many times. The chain carries TRBV19 and TRBJ2-1; possibly TRBD1 or TRBD2 for D (5 bases each). The V gene lost 6 bases and the J gene lost 0 bases, with 15 bases spanning the gap. There are 16 residues in the CDR3. CDR1 LNHDA and CDR2 SQIVND come from the germline V gene (reference sequence). For the CDR3, the DNA is TGTGCCAGTAGCGAAGAGGCAGGGAGCTCCTACAATGAGCAGTTCTTC. Translation: CASSEEAGSSYNEQFF.

In this sample, this clonotype turned up many times. CDR3 protein: CASSQGEVDGIYGYTF. The CDR3 nucleotides are TGCGCCAGCAGCCAAGGGGAAGTTGACGGGATCTATGGCTACACCTTC. The chain joins TRBV4-1 to TRBJ1-2; D not certain. CDR1 is MGHRA and CDR2 is YSYEKL in the germline V gene. This CDR3 is built from 16 residues. Trimming shortened V by 1 base and J by 4 bases, and 16 bases separated the two germline ends.